Listed below are T cell receptor beta chains from one sample, sequenced in a study of T cell changes during pregnancy in multiple sclerosis. Sequencing used immunoSEQ multiplex PCR; TCRdb keeps in-frame clones, though not all of them. The sample holds 40,000 to 45,000 clones, 70% to 90% seen once. Material: CD4+ T cells from peripheral blood mononuclear cells, obtained in the first trimester of pregnancy. The receptors shown here come from a female donor with multiple sclerosis, enrolled in a pregnancy study. Each CDR3 is given without its conserved first and last residue.

>TRBV30|TRBJ1-2
AWSVRDSYGYT
>TRBV19|TRBJ2-7
ASSIGAGVVYEQY
>TRBV9|TRBJ1-2
ASTSQGGVGGYT
>TRBV6-1|TRBJ1-2
ASSEGFGPYGYT
>TRBV29-1|TRBJ2-2
SVPQDYNTGELF
>TRBV2|TRBJ2-2
ASIEGVYTGELF
>TRBV18|TRBJ1-5
ASSPSSVSPQH
>TRBV5-1|TRBJ2-7
ASSLSSQASYEQY
>TRBV7-9|TRBJ2-7
ASSSWGGGTGSYEQY
>TRBV10-3|TRBJ1-5
AISAQGVVNQPQH
>TRBV6-1|TRBJ1-1
ASSEGAGGDTEAF
>TRBV5-6|TRBJ2-3
ASSLAFWGLGDTQY
>TRBV27|TRBJ2-6
ASSPYTGRANVLT
>TRBV2|TRBJ2-1
ASSAWRQYNEQF
>TRBV9|TRBJ1-2
ASSGGTGAVYGYT
>TRBV19|TRBJ2-2
ASSGTGGTGELF
>TRBV19|TRBJ1-2
ASSRIQRPGWFDKYGYT
>TRBV5-1|TRBJ2-5
ASSSILAVGGETQY
>TRBV5-1|TRBJ1-1
ASSSDSSPINPMNTEAF
>TRBV27|TRBJ2-4
ASSFRLAGTINIQY
>TRBV6-5|TRBJ2-5
ASSYSTGQETQY
>TRBV5-5|TRBJ2-2
ASSPRRGILAGELF
>TRBV19|TRBJ1-1
ASRPGQGIATEAF
>TRBV10-1|TRBJ1-4
ASSEVQGTNEKLF
>TRBV29-1|TRBJ2-7
SVLRDSSYEQY
>TRBV7-2|TRBJ1-2
ASSLVGGQDNGYT
>TRBV7-9|TRBJ2-3
AETSSSTDTQY
>TRBV7-2|TRBJ2-7
ASSSGGISYEQY
>TRBV15|TRBJ1-1
ATSRVQGTTEAF
>TRBV18|TRBJ2-2
ACPRSGETNTGELF
>TRBV5-6|TRBJ1-6
ASSSADVYNSPLH
>TRBV6-1|TRBJ1-5
ASSEVLGQYYSNQPQH
>TRBV30|TRBJ1-4
AWSSPGAANEKLF
>TRBV2|TRBJ2-4
ASRILAGEPLAKNIQY
>TRBV7-2|TRBJ1-1
ASSIRGQWNTEAF
>TRBV19|TRBJ1-3
ASSIEVSRKTGNTIY
>TRBV18|TRBJ2-7
ASSIRESTSYEQY
>TRBV5-1|TRBJ2-7
ASSRDGTSAYEQY
>TRBV6-5|TRBJ1-4
ASSSAGQSNEKLF
>TRBV5-1|TRBJ1-2
ASSPGQTYGYT
>TRBV21-1|TRBJ2-7
ASSKGTTYEQY
>TRBV5-8|TRBJ2-1
ASSFLSGNEQF
>TRBV30|TRBJ1-1
AWRKGASTEAF
>TRBV19|TRBJ1-3
ASSIIGGGNTIY
>TRBV19|TRBJ1-5
ASNPTGSDQPQH
>TRBV2|TRBJ1-2
ASPEGGGGYT
>TRBV29-1|TRBJ2-7
SGGTSYEQY
>TRBV27|TRBJ1-3
ASSLRDTRDTIY
>TRBV29-1|TRBJ1-1
SVEEDSYTEAF
>TRBV5-1|TRBJ2-7
ASRGRASGREISYEQY
>TRBV6-1|TRBJ1-2
ASSEGRGRGYGYT
>TRBV6-5|TRBJ2-7
ASSYSGTVSSYEQY
>TRBV7-9|TRBJ1-4
ASSSWDRGGEKLF
>TRBV6-1|TRBJ1-2
ASSAGGDGYT
>TRBV28|TRBJ1-2
ASRLGTGRIYGYT
>TRBV30|TRBJ1-3
AWSANTGLGNTIY
>TRBV2|TRBJ2-7
ASRLGTSVSEEQY
>TRBV7-9|TRBJ1-3
ASSATPGNTIY
>TRBV6-1|TRBJ1-1
ASSRRNTEAF
>TRBV5-8|TRBJ1-5
ASSLAGASYSNQPQH